This entry lists 17 T cell receptor beta chains sequenced from one sample in a study of T cell changes during pregnancy in multiple sclerosis. TCRdb's copy holds only in-frame clones and misses some; the assay was immunoSEQ multiplex PCR. The data hold around 80,000 clones, with about 91% observed a single time. The sequences come from peripheral blood, collected before pregnancy. These receptors all stem from a female donor with multiple sclerosis, enrolled in a pregnancy study.

The rearrangement joins TRBV6-1 to TRBJ2-1; the match to TRBD2 covers 13 bases. Unmatched junction bases numbered 8, after V lost 0 bases and J lost 0 bases. The CDR3 is 20 amino acids. The V gene's germline CDR1 is MNHNS and CDR2 SASEGT. The CDR3, as DNA: TGTGCCAGCAGTGAAGCGCCGGGACTAGCGGGGCCGAGCTCCTACAATGAGCAGTTCTTC. Amino acids: CASSEAPGLAGPSSYNEQFF.

This clone was found once. The V call is TRBV7-9, the J call TRBJ2-1; 7 bases match TRBD1. CDR3 size: 15 residues. V shed 1 base and J 3 bases; nucleotides not matched to a gene: 3. Germline CDR1 and CDR2: SEHNR and FQNEAQ (reference sequence). The CDR3 nucleotides read TGTGCCAGCAGCTTAGGGACAGGCGTCTACAATGAGCAGTTCTTC. It is translated as CASSLGTGVYNEQFF.

In its sample, this clone was seen once. The V gene is TRBV15, the J gene TRBJ1-2; D not resolved. Germline CDR1 and CDR2: LNHNV and YYDKDF (reference sequence). The length of the CDR3 is 14 residues. V gave up 0 bases and J gave up 7 bases, with 12 bases separating them. The CDR3 region is CATSRDMGRGGYTF. The DNA for the CDR3 is TGTGCCACCAGCAGAGATATGGGGAGAGGTGGCTACACCTTC.

The J gene is TRBJ2-7, the V gene TRBV27; 12 positions match TRBD2. CDR1 and CDR2 from the germline V gene are MNHEY and SMNVEV (reference sequence). V lost 4 bases to trimming and J lost 2 bases; unmatched junction nucleotides: 6. CDR3 length: 16 residues. The CDR3 nucleotides read TGTGCCAGCAGTTCCTCCCTAGCGGGGGGGGCCTACGAGCAGTACTTC. Its protein is CASSSSLAGGAYEQYF.

J is TRBJ2-2 and V is TRBV7-3; 8 positions match TRBD1. Germline-derived CDR1 and CDR2 are SGHTA and FQGTGA. With 5 bases clipped from V and 4 bases from J, the junction kept 9 bases outside the gene matches. This CDR3 is built from 16 residues. DNA of the CDR3: TGTGCCAGCAGCCGATCTGGACAGGGACTCACCGGGGAGCTGTTTTTT. Translating gives CASSRSGQGLTGELFF.

The chain recombines TRBV7-6 with TRBJ2-1; 10 bases are a match to TRBD2. The V segment lost 1 base and the J segment 7 bases; nucleotides outside the gene matches: 10. Germline V CDR1 and CDR2: SGHVS, FNYEAQ. The CDR3 totals 17 residues. As DNA, the CDR3 is TGTGCCAGCAGCTTAGTCCTCCCTAGCGGGGGTCGGAATGAGCAGTTCTTC. Protein: CASSLVLPSGGRNEQFF. Complete variable domain (other parts from reference TRBV7-6 and TRBJ2-1): GAGVSQSPRYKVTKRGQDVALRCDPISGHVSLYWYRQALGQGPEFLTYFNYEAQQDKSGLPNDRFSAERPEGSISTLTIQRTEQRDSAMYRCASSLVLPSGGRNEQFFGPGTRLTVL.

This chain joins TRBV20-1 and TRBJ2-4; a possible D gene is TRBD1 (6 bases). The CDR3 is 11 amino acids. From germline, CDR1 is DFQATT and CDR2 SNEGSKA (reference sequence). Deletions cut 4 bases from V and 10 bases from J, with 11 bases between. CDR3 in DNA: TGCAGTGCTACATCCGGGACAATTCAGTACTTC. Its translation is CSATSGTIQYF.

The V gene is TRBV5-6, the J gene TRBJ2-7, with 7 bases aligning to TRBD1. This CDR3 has 17 amino acids. V was clipped by 4 bases and J by 0 bases; unmatched bases: 13. Germline V gene data show CDR1 as SGHDT and CDR2 as YYEEEE. CDR3 loop: CASSPTLGQLSSYEQYF. The CDR3 coding sequence is TGTGCCAGCAGCCCGACCTTGGGACAGCTAAGCTCCTACGAGCAGTACTTC.

The gene calls are TRBV7-8 and TRBJ2-1; TRBD1 agrees at 7 bases. Trimming took 0 bases from V and 0 from J; bases not matched to a gene: 8. CDR3 length equals 18 residues. CDR1 and CDR2 (germline): SGHVS, FQNEAQ. The DNA of the CDR3 is TGTGCCAGCAGCTTAGCGGGGACAGTCCTTAGCTCCTACAATGAGCAGTTCTTC. Translation gives CASSLAGTVLSSYNEQFF.

The V gene is TRBV6-1, the J gene TRBJ1-1, with 8 bases identical to TRBD1. The CDR3 runs to 15 residues. V lost 3 bases to trimming and J lost 1 base; unmatched junction nucleotides: 4. The germline gives CDR1 MNHNS, CDR2 SASEGT. The CDR3 is CASSDQGARNTEAFF. The CDR3 bases are TGTGCCAGCAGTGATCAGGGGGCCAGGAACACTGAAGCTTTCTTT.

The chain employs TRBV6-1 and TRBJ1-2; 11 bases align to TRBD1. V shed 1 base and J 6 bases; nucleotides not matched to a gene: 7. The germline V gene encodes CDR1 MNHNS and CDR2 SASEGT. The CDR3 extends over 16 amino acids. CDR3 sequence: CASSEGTGGLGDGYTF. CDR3 in DNA: TGTGCCAGCAGTGAAGGGACAGGGGGCCTCGGTGATGGCTACACCTTC.

This rearrangement joins TRBV2 to TRBJ2-1; D may be TRBD2 (6 bases). Germline values: CDR1 SNHLY, CDR2 FYNNEI. Between the trimmed V and J ends, which lost 2 bases and 6 bases, there was a span of 14 bases. This CDR3 is built from 15 residues. The CDR3 region is CASSESGPRGNEQFF. The CDR3, as DNA: TGTGCCAGCAGTGAAAGCGGGCCCCGGGGCAATGAGCAGTTCTTC.

This chain links TRBV7-9 with TRBJ1-1; no reliable D call. Trimming cost V 3 bases and J 10 bases, with 6 bases left between them. The length of the CDR3 is 10 residues. From germline, CDR1 is SEHNR and CDR2 FQNEAQ (reference sequence). The CDR3 here is CASSLNSAFF. CDR3 in DNA: TGTGCCAGCAGCTTGAACTCAGCTTTCTTT.

This clone was detected only once. This rearrangement joins TRBV19 to TRBJ2-5; 7 bases match TRBD2. Germline V gives CDR1 LNHDA, CDR2 SQIVND (reference sequence). The CDR3 extends over 13 amino acids. V lost 5 bases, J lost 5 bases, and 5 bases stayed unmatched. In DNA form, the CDR3 reads TGTGCCAGTAGTTGGGAGCGGGGCGAGACCCAGTACTTC. Translation gives CASSWERGETQYF.

The rearrangement uses TRBV5-1 and TRBJ2-7; TRBD2 aligns across 12 bases. V was clipped by 4 bases and J by 1 base; unmatched bases: 3. Looked up from germline, CDR1 is SGHRS and CDR2 is YFSETQ. The CDR3 totals 15 residues. The CDR3 bases are TGCGCCAGCAGCATCGGGACTAGCGGGTCCTACGAGCAGTACTTC. It translates to CASSIGTSGSYEQYF.

The gene calls are TRBV2 and TRBJ1-4; D gene ambiguous. The CDR3 has 15 residues. Germline assignment: CDR1 SNHLY and CDR2 FYNNEI. The V end was cut by 7 bases, the J end by 3 bases, with 15 bases between. The chain's CDR3 is CASKVEGSSNEKLFF. The CDR3 DNA is TGTGCCAGCAAGGTGGAGGGCAGCTCTAATGAAAAACTGTTTTTT.

V gene TRBV19 combines with J gene TRBJ1-6; D is unresolved. The germline V gene has CDR1 LNHDA and CDR2 SQIVND (reference sequence). V lost 3 bases and J lost 9, with 9 bases in between. The CDR3 contains 13 residues. CDR3 nucleotide sequence: TGTGCCAGTAGTATTGCCATCGGTTCACCCCTCCACTTT. Translated, it gives CASSIAIGSPLHF.